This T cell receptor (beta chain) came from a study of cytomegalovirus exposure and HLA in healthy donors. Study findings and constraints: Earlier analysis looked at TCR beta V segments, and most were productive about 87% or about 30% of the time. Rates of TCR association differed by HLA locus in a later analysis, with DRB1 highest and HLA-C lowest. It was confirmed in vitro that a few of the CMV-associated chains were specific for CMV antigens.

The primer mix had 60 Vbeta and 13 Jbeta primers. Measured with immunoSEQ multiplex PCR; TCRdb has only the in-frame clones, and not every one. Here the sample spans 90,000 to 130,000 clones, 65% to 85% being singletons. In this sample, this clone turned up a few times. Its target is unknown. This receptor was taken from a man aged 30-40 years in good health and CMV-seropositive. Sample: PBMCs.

CDR3 coding DNA: TGTGCCAGCAGTTACGGGGAGGGACAGGGAGGCTATGGCTACACCTTC. As protein: CASSYGEGQGGYGYTF. The V and J genes are TRBV6-5 and TRBJ1-2, with 9 positions matching TRBD1. V was clipped by 2 bases and J by 4 bases; unmatched bases: 8. Germline CDR1 MNHEY, CDR2 SVGAGI. The CDR3 covers 16 residues.